The sequence of this TCR beta chain was determined in a study of T cell clonotyping in hematopoietic cell transplantation. Comment on this clone: Its antigen remains unidentified.

This CDR3 comprises 13 residues. Germline lookup yields CDR1 MNHEY and CDR2 SVGAGI. The ends were cut back, 4 bases at V and 8 bases at J, with 12 bases in the middle. Findings and caveats of the study: Graft donor and pretransplant recipient Inverse Simpson Index values predicted broader posttransplant TCR diversity.

Sequencing was performed with immunoSEQ multiplex PCR; in TCRdb, only in-frame clones are kept and a portion is missing. The sample lists 5,000 to 6,000 clones, under 35% seen once, with around 16% in the top ten. Time point described: recipient sample about 28 days before transplant, after cytoreduction. The input for sequencing was peripheral blood mononuclear cells, taken before stem cell transplant. This chain uses TRBV6-5 with TRBJ1-5, with D maybe TRBD1 (6 bases). The TCR sequence derives from a man in his fifties with myelofibrosis. Some clones in this sample may be carry-over from other donors' samples. CDR3 amino acids: CASSSGAGEPQHF. Written as DNA, the CDR3 is TGTGCCAGCAGTTCAGGGGCCGGAGAGCCCCAGCATTTT.